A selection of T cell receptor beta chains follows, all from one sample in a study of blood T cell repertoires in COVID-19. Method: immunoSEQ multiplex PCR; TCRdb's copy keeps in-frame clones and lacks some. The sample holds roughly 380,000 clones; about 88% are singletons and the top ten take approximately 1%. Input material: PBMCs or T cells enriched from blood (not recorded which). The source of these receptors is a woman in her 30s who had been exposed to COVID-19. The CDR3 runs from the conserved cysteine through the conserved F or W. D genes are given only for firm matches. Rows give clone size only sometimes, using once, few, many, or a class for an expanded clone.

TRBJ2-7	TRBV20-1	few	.	TGCAGTGCTAGTTACAGCTCGAGCTACGAGCAGTACTTC	CSASYSSSYEQYF
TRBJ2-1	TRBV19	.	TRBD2	TGTGCCAGTAGTATTTACGGCGCGGCGGGAGCGCCGTTCTTC	CASSIYGAAGAPFF
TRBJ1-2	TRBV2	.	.	TGTGCCAGCAGTGAAGCGCTTCCGGGCAGGGGAAGAGATGGCTACACCTTC	CASSEALPGRGRDGYTF
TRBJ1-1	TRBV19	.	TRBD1	TGTGCCAGTAGTATAGATCGAGCAGCAGGGGGCCTTCCGATTGAAGCTTTCTTT	CASSIDRAAGGLPIEAFF
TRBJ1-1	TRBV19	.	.	TGTGCCAGTAGGCAACCTGACACCTGGAACACTGAAGCTTTCTTT	CASRQPDTWNTEAFF
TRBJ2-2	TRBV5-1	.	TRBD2	TGCGCCAGCTTAGCGGGGGTAAACACCGGGGAGCTGTTTTTT	CASLAGVNTGELFF
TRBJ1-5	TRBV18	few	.	TGTGCCAGCTCACCATTTGGGGGCTATAGCAATCAGCCCCAGCATTTT	CASSPFGGYSNQPQHF
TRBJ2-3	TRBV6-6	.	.	TGTGCCAGCAGTTACTCGTGGACTCGTGATACGCAGTATTTT	CASSYSWTRDTQYF
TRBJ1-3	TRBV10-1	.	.	TGCGCCAGCAGTACCGGGAGGGATGCTGGAAACACCATATATTTT	CASSTGRDAGNTIYF
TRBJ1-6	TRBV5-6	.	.	TGTGCCAGCAGCTTGATTGCAGGGGCGGTTAATTCACCCCTCCACTTT	CASSLIAGAVNSPLHF
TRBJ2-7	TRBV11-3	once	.	TGTGCCAGCAGCTTAGGGCTAGCTGAAATTTACGAGCAGTACTTC	CASSLGLAEIYEQYF
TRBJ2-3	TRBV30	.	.	TGTGCCTGGAGGGCCCCAGGCACAGATACGCAGTATTTT	CAWRAPGTDTQYF
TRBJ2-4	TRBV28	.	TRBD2	TGTGCCAGCAGTTTCCCCGGGGCGGGAGGAAACATTCAGTACTTC	CASSFPGAGGNIQYF
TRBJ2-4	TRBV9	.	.	TGTGCCAGCAGCCCATCGGGCGGCGGGCCCGAAGAGGAGGACATTCAGTACTTC	CASSPSGGGPEEEDIQYF
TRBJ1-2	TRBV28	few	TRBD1	TGTGCCAGCAGTTTTGTCAGGGACAGTGGCTACACCTTC	CASSFVRDSGYTF
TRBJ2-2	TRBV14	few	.	TGTGCCAGCAGCCCCCAGATCATCGTCCTCGCGGAAAAATCCGGGGAGCTGTTTTTT	CASSPQIIVLAEKSGELFF
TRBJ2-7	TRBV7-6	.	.	TGTGCCAGCAGCCCCCGCGTCGGACAGAGCTCCTACGAGCAGTACTTC	CASSPRVGQSSYEQYF
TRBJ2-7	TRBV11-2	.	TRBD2	TGTGCCAGCAGCCTGGGGGGGACCGAGCAGTACTTC	CASSLGGTEQYF
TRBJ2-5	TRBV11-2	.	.	TGTGCCAGCAGCTTAGAGGTTTCTAGGGAGACCCAGTACTTC	CASSLEVSRETQYF
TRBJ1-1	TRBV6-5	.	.	TGTGCCAGCAGTTACTCCCAGGTCGAGATGAACACTGAAGCTTTCTTT	CASSYSQVEMNTEAFF
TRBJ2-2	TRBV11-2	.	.	TGTGCCAGCAGTCCCGGACAGATCACCGGGGAGCTGTTTTTT	CASSPGQITGELFF
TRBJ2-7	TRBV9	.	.	TGTGCCAGCAGCGTAGGGGGCAGCTCCTACGAGCAGTACTTC	CASSVGGSSYEQYF
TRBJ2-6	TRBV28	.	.	TGTGCCAGCATACAAAGGGGGATCTCTGGGGCCAACGTCCTGACTTTC	CASIQRGISGANVLTF
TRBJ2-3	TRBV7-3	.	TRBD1	TGTGCCAGCAGCTCGACAGGGGGCGCAGATACGCAGTATTTT	CASSSTGGADTQYF
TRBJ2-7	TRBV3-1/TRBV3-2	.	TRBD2	TGTGCCAGCAGCCAAGACAGGACAGCGGGAGTAGGTTACGAGCAGTACTTC	CASSQDRTAGVGYEQYF
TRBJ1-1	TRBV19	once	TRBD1	TGTGCCAGTAGACCCTCCGGGGACAGTGAAGCTTTCTTT	CASRPSGDSEAFF
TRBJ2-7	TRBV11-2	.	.	TGTGCCAGCAGCTTACGTCAGGGCTACGAGCAGTACTTC	CASSLRQGYEQYF
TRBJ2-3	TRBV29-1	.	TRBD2	TGCAGCGCTGATACTAGCGGGAGGGCCGATACGCAGTATTTT	CSADTSGRADTQYF
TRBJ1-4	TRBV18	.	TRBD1	TGTGCCAGCTCGACAGGGGAGGGTGAAAAACTGTTTTTT	CASSTGEGEKLFF
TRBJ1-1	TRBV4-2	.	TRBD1	TGTGCCAGCAGCCAAGCACAGGGGAAGTATACTGAAGCTTTCTTT	CASSQAQGKYTEAFF
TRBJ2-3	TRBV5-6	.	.	TGTGCCAGCAGCCCGGTCGGGTCTGATACGCAGTATTTT	CASSPVGSDTQYF
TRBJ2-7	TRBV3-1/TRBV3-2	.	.	TGTGCCAGCAGCCAAACAGGGACGTCCTACGAGCAGTACTTC	CASSQTGTSYEQYF
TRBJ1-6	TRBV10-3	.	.	TGTGCCATCAGTGATCGGGTGTCTGGCAATTCACCCCTCCACTTT	CAISDRVSGNSPLHF
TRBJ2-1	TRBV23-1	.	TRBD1	TGCGCCAGCAGTCAATCTATTCCGGGGACAGGGCGCTCCTACAATGAGCAGTTCTTC	CASSQSIPGTGRSYNEQFF
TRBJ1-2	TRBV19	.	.	TGTGCCAGTAAGGATATCTGGAGGGCCGCGTATGGCTACACCTTC	CASKDIWRAAYGYTF
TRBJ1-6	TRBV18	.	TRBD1	TGTGCCAGCTCACGCCGGGACAGCAATTCACCCCTCCACTTT	CASSRRDSNSPLHF
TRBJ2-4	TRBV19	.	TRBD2	TGTGCCAGTAGTATGGCAGGGAGGGGTAAAAGAAACATTCAGTACTTC	CASSMAGRGKRNIQYF
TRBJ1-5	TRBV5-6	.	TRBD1	TGTGCCAGCAGCTTGGCGGCCCGCGGCAGGGGGAGTCAGCCCCAGCATTTT	CASSLAARGRGSQPQHF
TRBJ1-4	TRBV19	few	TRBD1	TGTGCCAGTAGTAGAAAACATATCACCGGGACAGTTGATGAAAAACTGTTTTTT	CASSRKHITGTVDEKLFF
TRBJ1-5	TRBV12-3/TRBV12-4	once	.	TGTGCCAGCACCTATAGCAATCAGCCCCAGCATTTT	CASTYSNQPQHF
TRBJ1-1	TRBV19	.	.	TGTGCCAGTACCATTAACGGAGCCACTGAAGCTTTCTTT	CASTINGATEAFF
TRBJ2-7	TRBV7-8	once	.	TGTGCCAGCAGCTTCAGTGACTCCTACGAGCAGTACTTC	CASSFSDSYEQYF
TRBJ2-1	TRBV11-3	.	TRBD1	TGTGCCAGCAGCTTAGGGGGGACAGGGCAAGATGAGCAGTTCTTC	CASSLGGTGQDEQFF
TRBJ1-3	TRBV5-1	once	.	TGCGCCAGCAGCTTGGTAAAGAGGAACCTCTCTGGAAACACCATATATTTT	CASSLVKRNLSGNTIYF
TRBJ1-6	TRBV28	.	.	TGTGCCAGCACCTCAATAGATTCACCCCTCCACTTT	CASTSIDSPLHF
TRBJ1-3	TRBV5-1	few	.	TGCGCCAGCAGCTTGGCCTTAGGGGACTCTGGAAACACCATATATTTT	CASSLALGDSGNTIYF